Below are 5 T cell receptor beta chains sequenced from a single sample in a study of beta chain features in type 1 diabetes. Sequenced material consisted of expressed TCRB transcripts (all of the isolated RNA was reverse transcribed). The table came from immunoSEQ multiplex PCR; TCRdb's copy has only in-frame clones and leaves some out. The table lists about 350,000 clones, roughly a fifth of them singletons. Sequenced input: naive CD4+ T cells from blood. The receptors shown here come from a woman aged 18-29 years in good health.

This clone was detected only a few times. This chain links TRBV7-8 with TRBJ1-5; the D gene is possibly TRBD1 (5 bases). V was trimmed by 0 bases and J by 6 bases, leaving 9 bases between them. The CDR3 extends over 14 amino acids. CDR1 is SGHVS and CDR2 is FQNEAQ in the germline V gene. The CDR3 is CASSLAPGSQPQHF. Here the CDR3 DNA reads TGTGCCAGCAGCTTAGCGCCAGGGTCTCAGCCCCAGCATTTT.

The chain uses TRBV4-1 and TRBJ2-3; 8 bases align to TRBD2. Losses at the gene ends were 0 bases for V and 6 bases for J; bases not matched to a gene: 14. This CDR3 is built from 18 residues. CDR1 is MGHRA, CDR2 YSYEKL, per germline. The CDR3 is CASSQDGRAGGPRDTQYF. The CDR3 DNA reads TGCGCCAGCAGCCAAGATGGGAGGGCGGGAGGTCCTCGGGATACGCAGTATTTT.

In regard to this clone: The same CDR3 can be traced to other DNA sequences in this sample. The rearrangement links TRBV25-1 to TRBJ1-2, with D maybe TRBD1 (6 bases). Looked up from germline, CDR1 is MGHDK and CDR2 is SYGVNS. The V end lost 3 bases, the J end lost 5 bases, and 10 bases lay between the germline ends. CDR3 size: 13 residues. The CDR3 here is CASSDRGGYGYTF. The CDR3 DNA follows: TGTGCCAGCAGTGATAGGGGGGGTTATGGCTACACCTTC.

This clone showed up just a few times. The chain is built from TRBV29-1 and TRBJ1-1; D is perhaps TRBD1 (6 bases). The CDR3 is made up of 14 amino acids. Germline V lookup: CDR1 SQVTM, CDR2 ANQGSEA. The V end was cut by 6 bases, the J end by 2 bases, with 16 bases between. The CDR3 loop reads CSVPSLGGNTEAFF. In DNA form, the CDR3 reads TGCAGCGTCCCTAGCTTAGGGGGAAACACTGAAGCTTTCTTT.

In its sample, this clone was seen a few times. The chain is built from TRBV29-1 and TRBJ2-3, with D possibly matching TRBD1 (6 bases). CDR3 size: 13 residues. Trimming stripped 3 bases from V and 3 bases from J, with 10 bases between. Germline V lookup: CDR1 SQVTM, CDR2 ANQGSEA. The CDR3 is CSVDRGGTDTQYF. DNA of the CDR3: TGCAGCGTTGACAGGGGTGGGACAGATACGCAGTATTTT.